This is a list of T cell receptor beta chains from one sample in a study of blood T cell repertoires in COVID-19. Clones were read by immunoSEQ multiplex PCR, and TCRdb kept only the in-frame ones, dropping some. Of roughly 30,000 clones listed, 65% to 90% were seen once; the top ten hold 13%. The specimen sequenced was peripheral blood. The receptors shown here come from a human donor in a cohort sampled during active COVID-19. CDR3s include the opening cysteine and the closing phenylalanine or tryptophan. D genes are given only for firm matches.

TRBD2,TRBV10-1,16,CASSAPQSGGYNEQFF
TRBD1,TRBV7-9,14,CASSLGQINEKLFF
TRBD2,TRBV9,17,CASSVAVAGGYQETQYF
.,TRBV10-1,13,CASRQGIADTQYF
.,TRBV7-2,16,CASSLAYSILNGGAFF
TRBD1,TRBV18,14,CASSPPGQGSPLHF
.,TRBV5-4,15,CASSLGQDFSYEQYF
TRBD2,TRBV20-1,15,CSASSGLAGADTQYF
TRBD2,TRBV9,17,CASSKTSGAFPGDEQFF
TRBD1,TRBV11-2,16,CASSRAGTARNYEQYF
TRBD1,TRBV7-6,15,CASSLAQGASEKLFF
TRBD1,TRBV19,14,CASSPIQGTEPQHF
TRBD2,TRBV7-2,16,CASSQGLAGGNNEQFF
TRBD2,TRBV5-1,15,CASSPTSGAQETQYF
TRBD1,TRBV7-2,16,CASSLVGTGTTYEQYF
.,TRBV6-2/TRBV6-3,13,CASSSGTYYGYTF
.,TRBV19,15,CASSTDSATNEKLFF
.,TRBV7-9,16,CASSQGQPGEYYGYTF
TRBD1,TRBV4-3,15,CASSQGQVNTGELFF
TRBD1,TRBV5-1,16,CASSLGQGVMNTEAFF
TRBD1,TRBV7-2,15,CASSLEGAPYNEQFF
.,TRBV4-1,15,CASSQERHSGSEQFF
.,TRBV6-6,12,CASTPGGTEAFF
.,TRBV14,13,CASSQQRAATQYF
.,TRBV6-6,13,CASKPGSTDTQYF
TRBD1,TRBV18,18,CASSPPGTGGARQETQYF
.,TRBV5-1,13,CASSRQGNTEAFF
.,TRBV6-2/TRBV6-3,14,CASSYSRRGGIQYF
.,TRBV6-5,14,CASSYSGVGNTIYF
.,TRBV28,16,CASSWRQNTPPYEQYF
.,TRBV29-1,14,CSAAEGGDNQPQHF
.,TRBV27,13,CASLRRGRGEAFF
.,TRBV19,15,CASSLRTLGATEAFF